These 29 T cell receptor beta chains share one sample of origin, sequenced in a study of blood T cells in healthy people across ages. It was with a sample-barcoded 5' primer and a J-beta primer mix that a second PCR of about 6 to 12 cycles was run. TCRdb processed the 5' RACE reads anew with MiXCR; each CDR3 protein has one entry. The table lists over a million distinct CDR3 sequences, approximately 60% of them singletons. Sequenced material: blood. The source of these receptors is a man younger than 30 in good health.

The chain combines TRBV20-1 with TRBJ2-5; D is unresolved. The CDR3 contains 13 residues. Trimming cost V 6 bases and J 1 base, with 12 bases left between them. CDR1 DFQATT and CDR2 SNEGSKA come from the germline V gene (reference sequence). CDR3 nucleotide sequence: TGCAGTGCCCATTGGGCGGTCCAAGAGACCCAGTACTTC. This gives the protein CSAHWAVQETQYF.

This clonotype occurred a few times. V is TRBV27 and J is TRBJ1-2; D gene uncertain. CDR1 MNHEY and CDR2 SMNVEV come from the germline V gene (reference sequence). The ends were cut back, 6 bases at V and 4 bases at J, with 18 bases in the middle. This CDR3 has 15 residues. The CDR3 DNA reads TGTGCCAGCAGCCGTGAGGCCGGGTGGGTCTATGGCTACACCTTC. Encoded protein: CASSREAGWVYGYTF.

This clonotype was seen a few times. The V gene is TRBV11-2, the J gene TRBJ2-1, with D hard to call. Germline V lookup: CDR1 SGHAT, CDR2 FQNNGV. The CDR3 length is 13 residues. The ends were cut back, 5 bases at V and 6 bases at J, with 11 bases in the middle. CDR3 in DNA: TGTGCCAGCAGCCAGACCTTTAGCAATGAGCAGTTCTTC. Encoded protein: CASSQTFSNEQFF.

This clonotype was detected a few times. The V call is TRBV20-1, the J call TRBJ2-7; TRBD2 agrees at 7 bases. There are 15 residues in the CDR3. V dropped 0 bases and J dropped 2; count of bases not matched to a gene: 7. Germline V gene data show CDR1 as DFQATT and CDR2 as SNEGSKA (reference sequence). This chain's CDR3 is CSARDPSGVTYEQYF. In DNA form, the CDR3 reads TGCAGTGCTAGAGATCCCAGCGGGGTTACCTACGAGCAGTACTTC.

This chain joins TRBV5-1 and TRBJ2-3; D is undetermined. CDR1 is SGHRS and CDR2 is YFSETQ in the germline V gene. The CDR3 spans 17 residues. V dropped 0 bases and J dropped 2 bases, with 16 bases sitting between them. The CDR3 loop is CASSLAGTIEHTDTQYF. In DNA, the CDR3 is TGCGCCAGCAGCTTGGCGGGCACAATCGAGCACACAGATACGCAGTATTTT.

The chain recombines TRBV6-6 with TRBJ1-6; D unresolved. V was shortened by 0 bases and J by 7 bases, with 13 bases between the two germline ends. CDR1 and CDR2 from the germline V gene are MNHNY and SVGAGI (reference sequence). The CDR3 runs 16 residues. The CDR3, as DNA: TGTGCCAGCAGTTACTCGTTTGGCGAACTAAATTCACCCCTCCACTTT. It translates to CASSYSFGELNSPLHF.

The rearrangement joins TRBV10-3 to TRBJ2-7; no definite D call. The CDR3 covers 13 residues. Deletions cut 3 bases from V and 1 base from J, with 7 bases between. Germline V gene lookup returns CDR1 ENHRY and CDR2 SYGVKD. The CDR3 spells CAISEPPSYEQYF. As DNA, the CDR3 is TGTGCCATCAGTGAACCGCCTTCCTACGAGCAGTACTTC.

The chain employs TRBV6-5 and TRBJ1-2, with D maybe TRBD1 (5 bases). Germline V lookup: CDR1 MNHEY, CDR2 SVGAGI. CDR3 length: 16 residues. V was trimmed by 4 bases and J by 7 bases, leaving 22 bases between them. CDR3 DNA: TGTGCCAGCAGTTTGCCGGGGGAGGGCGCTATGGGTGGCTACACCTTC. Its translation is CASSLPGEGAMGGYTF.

This chain uses TRBV4-1 with TRBJ2-1, with TRBD1 matching over 8 bases. This CDR3 spans 14 amino acids. V was pared by 0 bases and J by 6 bases, with 1 base of the junction left unmatched. Per germline, CDR1 MGHRA and CDR2 YSYEKL. The CDR3, as DNA: TGCGCCAGCAGCCAAGAAGACAGGGGCAATGAGCAGTTCTTC. Translated, it gives CASSQEDRGNEQFF.

The rearrangement links TRBV5-1 to TRBJ2-2; D not certain. Germline V lookup: CDR1 SGHRS, CDR2 YFSETQ. This CDR3 contains 14 residues. The V gene lost 4 bases and the J gene lost 0 bases, with 7 bases spanning the gap. In DNA form, the CDR3 reads TGCGCCAGCAGCAGGGCGGCGAACACCGGGGAGCTGTTTTTT. It encodes CASSRAANTGELFF.

J is TRBJ2-3 and V is TRBV6-2 or TRBV6-3; 13 positions agree with TRBD2. The germline V gene has CDR1 MNHEY and CDR2 SVGEGT. The V segment lost 6 bases and the J segment 0 bases; nucleotides outside the gene matches: 9. The CDR3 covers 18 residues. CDR3 sequence (DNA): TGTGCCAGCAGCGCGGGACTAGCGGGGACACCTAGCACAGATACGCAGTATTTT. Translated, it gives CASSAGLAGTPSTDTQYF.

This clonotype was observed a few times. This chain uses TRBV7-9 with TRBJ2-2; no firm D call. Looked up from germline, CDR1 is SEHNR and CDR2 is FQNEAQ (reference sequence). V was pared by 3 bases and J by 5 bases, with 7 bases between. This CDR3 is built from 13 residues. CDR3 amino acids: CASSFYLTGELFF. In nucleotides, the CDR3 is TGTGCCAGCAGCTTCTACCTAACCGGGGAGCTGTTTTTT.

The gene calls are TRBV9 and TRBJ2-4; D gene unclear. Matching the DNA end better, TRBJ2-7 makes the J call doubtful. This CDR3 region has 14 residues. CDR1 SGDLS and CDR2 YYNGEE come from the germline V gene. The CDR3 DNA follows: TGTGCCAGCAGCCCCGTACAGAAGCCCTACGAGCAGTACTTC. It encodes CASSPVQKPYEQYF.

This clonotype was observed a few times. The J gene is TRBJ2-4, the V gene TRBV20-1; TRBD2 is a possible D gene (6 bases). Near its end, the DNA agrees better with TRBJ2-7, so the J call may be wrong. Germline V CDR1 and CDR2: DFQATT, SNEGSKA (reference sequence). The CDR3 totals 15 residues. This CDR3 is CSALDWRGIYYEQYF. CDR3 DNA sequence: TGCAGTGCTCTCGACTGGCGGGGAATTTACTACGAGCAGTACTTC.

The chain uses TRBV11-2 and TRBJ2-2; unclear D gene. The CDR3 has 16 residues. Germline lookup yields CDR1 SGHAT and CDR2 FQNNGV. With 0 bases removed from V and 3 bases from J, the gap between germline ends came to 11 bases. The CDR3 bases are TGTGCCAGCAGCTTAGAGGCTACACACTACACCGGGGAGCTGTTTTTT. Encoded protein: CASSLEATHYTGELFF.

The chain uses TRBV5-4 and TRBJ2-7; the D gene is possibly TRBD2 (5 bases). V gave up 4 bases and J gave up 6 bases, with 11 bases separating them. This CDR3 contains 12 residues. CDR1 and CDR2 (germline): SGHNT, YYREEE (reference sequence). The CDR3 DNA is TGTGCCAGCAGCATGATGGCGGGCGAGCAGTACTTC. Protein: CASSMMAGEQYF.

In its sample, this clonotype was seen a few times. The chain couples TRBV29-1 to TRBJ2-5; D perhaps matches TRBD2 (7 bases). The germline gives CDR1 SQVTM, CDR2 ANQGSEA. The CDR3 length is 15 residues. V lost 7 bases and J lost 1, with 19 bases in between. CDR3 DNA: TGCAGCGGAGGGGGGGGTCCTCCCTTCCAAGAGACCCAGTACTTC. It yields the protein CSGGGGPPFQETQYF.

This chain uses TRBV4-2 with TRBJ2-3; a weak D match, TRBD2 (5 bases). Germline loops: CDR1 LGHNA, CDR2 YNFKEQ. This CDR3 comprises 13 residues. Trimming pared 2 bases from V and 8 bases from J, leaving 11 bases between. The CDR3 protein is CASSQLPAGTQYF. The CDR3 nucleotides read TGTGCCAGCAGCCAACTCCCCGCGGGTACGCAGTATTTT.

The chain combines TRBV25-1 with TRBJ2-7; no clear D. Germline V CDR1 and CDR2: MGHDK, SYGVNS. The CDR3 consists of 13 residues. Trimming removed 3 bases at V and 1 base at J, with 7 bases between. CDR3: CASSDLKSYEQYF. DNA of the CDR3: TGTGCCAGCAGTGATTTGAAGTCCTACGAGCAGTACTTC.

This clonotype was seen only a few times. The chain has TRBV29-1 and TRBJ2-6; D gene ambiguous. V was pared by 4 bases and J by 0 bases, with 7 bases between. Germline values: CDR1 SQVTM, CDR2 ANQGSEA. The CDR3 totals 14 residues. CDR3 in amino acids: CSVVGPSGANVLTF. DNA for the CDR3: TGCAGCGTTGTCGGTCCCTCTGGGGCCAACGTCCTGACTTTC.

The count of this clonotype is one. The genes are TRBV19 and TRBJ2-2, with 9 bases lining up with TRBD1. The ends lost 11 bases at V and 4 bases at J; junction bases unmatched: 8. The CDR3 is 14 residues long. The germline V gene has CDR1 LNHDA and CDR2 SQIVND (reference sequence). CDR3 region: CASADRGSTGELFF. The CDR3 nucleotides read TGTGCCTCCGCGGACAGGGGAAGCACCGGGGAGCTGTTTTTT.

The genes are TRBV10-3 and TRBJ1-2, with 7 bases lining up with TRBD1. The CDR3 has 13 amino acids. From germline, CDR1 is ENHRY and CDR2 SYGVKD. Unmatched junction bases numbered 18, after V lost 10 bases and J lost 13 bases. The CDR3 region is CATHNPLGGTATF. For the CDR3, the DNA is TGTGCCACCCATAACCCCTTAGGGGGCACTGCCACCTTC.

Of note for this clonotype: A much more abundant neighbour one base away suggests this may be a read error. The V call is TRBV27, the J call TRBJ2-7, with a weak D call TRBD2 (6 bases). Matching the DNA end better, TRBJ2-5 makes the J call doubtful. The CDR3 has 13 residues. CDR1 MNHEY and CDR2 SMNVEV come from the germline V gene (reference sequence). The CDR3 is CASRRDYQETQYF. The CDR3 coding sequence is TGTGCCAGCAGACGGGACTACCAAGAGACCCAGTACTTC.

This clonotype was seen a handful of times. The chain recombines TRBV10-3 with TRBJ1-2; D is ambiguous. Germline CDR1 is ENHRY and CDR2 is SYGVKD. The CDR3 totals 12 residues. Trimming pared 8 bases from V and 0 bases from J, leaving 7 bases between. CDR3 nucleotides: TGTGCCATCCGTGGGGCTAACTATGGCTACACCTTC. This codes for CAIRGANYGYTF.

Only a few counts were recorded for this clonotype. The chain couples TRBV29-1 to TRBJ2-7; the D call may be TRBD1 or TRBD2 (7 bases each). The V gene's germline CDR1 is SQVTM and CDR2 ANQGSEA. The CDR3 is 14 amino acids. Trimming removed 3 bases from V and 0 bases from J, with 12 bases in between. CDR3 protein: CSVDQGGTSYEQYF. In nucleotides, the CDR3 is TGCAGCGTTGACCAGGGGGGGACCTCCTACGAGCAGTACTTC.

The genes are TRBV6-1 and TRBJ2-4, with 8 bases fitting TRBD1. The CDR3 runs 15 residues. After removal of 1 base from V and 8 bases from J, the junction contained 7 bases not matched to a gene. Germline V lookup: CDR1 MNHNS, CDR2 SASEGT. The CDR3 DNA follows: TGTGCCAGCAGTGAAGTGGTGACAGGGGACGACATTCAGTACTTC. Translating it yields CASSEVVTGDDIQYF.

In DNA, the CDR3 is TGCGCCAGCAGCACCTCATGGGGCTCCTACGAGCAGTACTTC. Translating it yields CASSTSWGSYEQYF. This chain connects TRBV5-1 to TRBJ2-7; D call uncertain. CDR1 is SGHRS and CDR2 is YFSETQ in the germline V gene. The CDR3 has 14 residues. With 4 bases removed from V and 0 bases from J, the gap between germline ends came to 11 bases.

In its sample, this clonotype was seen once. The gene calls are TRBV3-1 and TRBJ2-1, with 9 bases identical to TRBD2. Unmatched junction bases numbered 9, after V lost 0 bases and J lost 0 bases. Germline loops: CDR1 LGHDT, CDR2 YNNKEL (reference sequence). The CDR3 runs to 19 residues. The CDR3 sequence is CASSQEAGGRLGSYNEQFF. The DNA of the CDR3 is TGTGCCAGCAGCCAAGAGGCGGGAGGGCGTCTCGGCTCCTACAATGAGCAGTTCTTC.

The rearrangement joins TRBV20-1 to TRBJ2-3; TRBD2 matches 9 bases. The ends lost 6 bases at V and 2 bases at J; junction bases unmatched: 6. Germline V gene lookup returns CDR1 DFQATT and CDR2 SNEGSKA (reference sequence). This CDR3 is 14 amino acids long. The CDR3 nucleotides are TGCAGTGCACCTCTAGCGGGGATCACAGATACGCAGTATTTT. Translation: CSAPLAGITDTQYF.